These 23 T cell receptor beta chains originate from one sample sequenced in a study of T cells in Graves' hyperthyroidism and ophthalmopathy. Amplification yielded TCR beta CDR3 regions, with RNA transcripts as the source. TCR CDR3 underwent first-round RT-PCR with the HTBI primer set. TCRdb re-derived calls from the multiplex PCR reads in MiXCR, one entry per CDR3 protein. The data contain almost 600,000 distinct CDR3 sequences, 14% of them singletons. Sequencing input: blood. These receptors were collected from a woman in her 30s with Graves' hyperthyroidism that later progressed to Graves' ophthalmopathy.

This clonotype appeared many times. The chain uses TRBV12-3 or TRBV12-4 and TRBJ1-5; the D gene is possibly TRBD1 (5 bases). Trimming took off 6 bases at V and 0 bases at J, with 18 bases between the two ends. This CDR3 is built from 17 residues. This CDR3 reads CASSSRAADYSNQPQHF. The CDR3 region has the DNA TGTGCCAGCAGCTCCAGGGCGGCAGATTATAGCAATCAGCCCCAGCATTTT.

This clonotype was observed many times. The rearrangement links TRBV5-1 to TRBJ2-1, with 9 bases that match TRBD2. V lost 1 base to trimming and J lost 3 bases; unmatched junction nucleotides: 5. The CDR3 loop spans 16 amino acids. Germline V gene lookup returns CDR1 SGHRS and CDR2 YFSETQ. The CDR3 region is CASSLMPSGDYNEQFF. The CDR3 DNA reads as TGCGCCAGCAGCTTGATGCCTAGCGGGGACTACAATGAGCAGTTCTTC.

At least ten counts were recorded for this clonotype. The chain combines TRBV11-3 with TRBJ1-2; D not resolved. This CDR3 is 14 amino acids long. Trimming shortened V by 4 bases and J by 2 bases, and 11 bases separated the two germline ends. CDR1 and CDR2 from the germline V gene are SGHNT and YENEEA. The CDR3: CASSSNQQNYGYTF. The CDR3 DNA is TGTGCCAGCAGCTCAAATCAGCAGAACTATGGCTACACCTTC.

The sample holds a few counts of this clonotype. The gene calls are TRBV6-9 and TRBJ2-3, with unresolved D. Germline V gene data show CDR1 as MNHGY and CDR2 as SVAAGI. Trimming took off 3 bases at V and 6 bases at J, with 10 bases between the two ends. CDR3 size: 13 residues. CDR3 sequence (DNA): TGTGCCAGCAGTTACGCCCCAAAGGATACGCAGTATTTT. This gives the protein CASSYAPKDTQYF.

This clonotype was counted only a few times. Here the CDR3 DNA reads TGTGCCAGCAGTTACTCGAATAAGGTCTCCGCGGCCAATGAGCAGTTCTTC. Protein sequence: CASSYSNKVSAANEQFF. This chain connects TRBV6-2 or TRBV6-3 to TRBJ2-1; D is unresolved. Germline loops: CDR1 MNHEY, CDR2 SVGEGT. V lost 0 bases and J lost 6, with 18 bases in between. This CDR3 comprises 17 residues.

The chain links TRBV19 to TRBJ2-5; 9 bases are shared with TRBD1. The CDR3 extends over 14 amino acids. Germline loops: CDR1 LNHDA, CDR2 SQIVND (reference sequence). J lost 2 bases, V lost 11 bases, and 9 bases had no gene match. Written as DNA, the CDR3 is TGTGCCTGCAACCCGGGACAGGGTCAAGAGACCCAGTACTTC. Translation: CACNPGQGQETQYF.

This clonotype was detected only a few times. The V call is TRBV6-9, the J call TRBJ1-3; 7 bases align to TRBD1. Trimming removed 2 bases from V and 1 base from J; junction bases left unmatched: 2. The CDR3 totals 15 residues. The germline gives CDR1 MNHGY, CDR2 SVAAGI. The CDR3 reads CASSYARGSGNTIYF. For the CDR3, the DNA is TGTGCCAGCAGTTATGCCAGGGGGTCTGGAAACACCATATATTTT.

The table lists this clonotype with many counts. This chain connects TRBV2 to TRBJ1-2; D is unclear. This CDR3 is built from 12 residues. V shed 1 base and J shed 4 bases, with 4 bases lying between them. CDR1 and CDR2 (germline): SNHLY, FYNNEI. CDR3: CASSEGVYGYTF. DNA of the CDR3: TGTGCCAGCAGTGAAGGAGTCTATGGCTACACCTTC. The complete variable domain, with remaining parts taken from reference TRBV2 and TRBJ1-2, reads EPEVTQTPSHQVTQMGQEVILRCVPISNHLYFYWYRQILGQKVEFLVSFYNNEISEKSEIFDDQFSVERPDGSNFTLKIRSTKLEDSAMYFCASSEGVYGYTFGSGTRLTVV.

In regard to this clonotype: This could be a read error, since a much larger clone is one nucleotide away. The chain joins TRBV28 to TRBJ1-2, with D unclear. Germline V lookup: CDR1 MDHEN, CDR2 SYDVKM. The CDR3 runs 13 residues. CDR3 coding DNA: TGTGCCAGCACCATTGGACGGTACTATAGCTACACCTTC. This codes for CASTIGRYYSYTF.

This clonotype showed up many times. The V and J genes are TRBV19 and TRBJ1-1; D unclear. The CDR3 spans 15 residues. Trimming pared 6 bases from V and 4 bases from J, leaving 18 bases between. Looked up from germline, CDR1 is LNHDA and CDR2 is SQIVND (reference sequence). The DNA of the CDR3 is TGTGCCAGTAGCAAGTTGGGAGGACGGGGCACTGAAGCTTTCTTT. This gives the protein CASSKLGGRGTEAFF.

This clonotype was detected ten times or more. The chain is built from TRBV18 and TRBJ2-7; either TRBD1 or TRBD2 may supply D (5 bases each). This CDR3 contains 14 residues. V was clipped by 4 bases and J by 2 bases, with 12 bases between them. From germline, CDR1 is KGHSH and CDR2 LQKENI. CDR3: CASSHRDGTYEQYF. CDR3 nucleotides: TGTGCCAGCTCACACCGGGACGGAACCTACGAGCAGTACTTC. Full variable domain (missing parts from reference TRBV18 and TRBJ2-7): NAGVMQNPRHLVRRRGQEARLRCSPMKGHSHVYWYRQLPEEGLKFMVYLQKENIIDESGMPKERFSAEFPKEGPSILRIQQVVRGDSAAYFCASSHRDGTYEQYFGPGTRLTVT.

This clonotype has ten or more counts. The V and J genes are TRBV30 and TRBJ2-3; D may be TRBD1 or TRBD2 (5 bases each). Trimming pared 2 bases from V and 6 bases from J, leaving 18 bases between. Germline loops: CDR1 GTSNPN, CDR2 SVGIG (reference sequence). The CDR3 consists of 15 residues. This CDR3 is CAWSSTPGPGDTQYF. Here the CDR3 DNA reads TGTGCCTGGAGTTCAACACCGGGACCAGGGGATACGCAGTATTTT.

The CDR3: CASSSATGAVYEQYF. The CDR3 bases are TGTGCCAGCAGCTCAGCGACAGGGGCGGTCTACGAGCAGTACTTC. The chain combines TRBV5-4 with TRBJ2-7; 8 bases match TRBD1. This CDR3 is 15 amino acids long. Trimming took 3 bases from V and 3 from J; bases not matched to a gene: 8. Per germline, CDR1 SGHNT and CDR2 YYREEE (reference sequence).

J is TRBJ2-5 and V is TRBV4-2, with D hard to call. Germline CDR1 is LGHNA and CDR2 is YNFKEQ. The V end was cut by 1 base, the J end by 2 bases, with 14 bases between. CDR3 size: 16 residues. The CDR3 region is CASSQARSTIQETQYF. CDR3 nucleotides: TGTGCCAGCAGCCAAGCTCGCTCGACCATACAAGAGACCCAGTACTTC.

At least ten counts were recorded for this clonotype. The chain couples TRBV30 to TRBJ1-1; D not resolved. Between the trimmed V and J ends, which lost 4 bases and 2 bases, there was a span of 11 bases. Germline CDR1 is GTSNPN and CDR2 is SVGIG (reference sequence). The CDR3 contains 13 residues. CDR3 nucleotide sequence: TGTGCCTGGACTGCCCAATTAAACACTGAAGCTTTCTTT. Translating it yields CAWTAQLNTEAFF.

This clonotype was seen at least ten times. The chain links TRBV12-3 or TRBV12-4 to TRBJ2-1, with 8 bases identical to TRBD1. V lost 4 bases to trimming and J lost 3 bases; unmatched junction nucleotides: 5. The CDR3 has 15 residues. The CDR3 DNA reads TGTGCCAGCAGTTCATCCGGGACAGGCTACAATGAGCAGTTCTTC. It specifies CASSSSGTGYNEQFF.

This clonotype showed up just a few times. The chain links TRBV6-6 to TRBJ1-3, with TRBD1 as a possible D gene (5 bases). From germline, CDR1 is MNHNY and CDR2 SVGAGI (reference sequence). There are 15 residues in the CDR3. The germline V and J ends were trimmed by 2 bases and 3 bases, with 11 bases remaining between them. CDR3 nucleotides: TGTGCCAGCAGTTACAGGGGTCAAGTTGGAAACACCATATATTTT. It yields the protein CASSYRGQVGNTIYF.

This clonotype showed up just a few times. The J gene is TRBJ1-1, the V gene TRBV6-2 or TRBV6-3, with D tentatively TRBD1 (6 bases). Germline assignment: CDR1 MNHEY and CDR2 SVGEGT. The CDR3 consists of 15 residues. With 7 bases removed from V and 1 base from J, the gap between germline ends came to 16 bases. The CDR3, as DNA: TGTGCCAGCACCTACCCGGGACAACAGAACACTGAAGCTTTCTTT. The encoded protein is CASTYPGQQNTEAFF.

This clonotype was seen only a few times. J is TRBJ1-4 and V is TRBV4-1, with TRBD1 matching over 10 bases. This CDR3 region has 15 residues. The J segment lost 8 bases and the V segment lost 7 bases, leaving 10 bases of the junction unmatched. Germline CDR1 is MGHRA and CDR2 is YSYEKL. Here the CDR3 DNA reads TGCGCCAGCAACTCGGCCGACAGGGGGCTCGAAAAACTGTTTTTT. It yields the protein CASNSADRGLEKLFF.

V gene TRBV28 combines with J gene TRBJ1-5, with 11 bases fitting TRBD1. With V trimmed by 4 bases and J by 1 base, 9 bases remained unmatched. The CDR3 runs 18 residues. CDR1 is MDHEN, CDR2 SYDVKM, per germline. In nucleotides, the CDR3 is TGTGCCAGCAGTTATCCCGGACAGGGGGCAGGGAGCAATCAGCCCCAGCATTTT. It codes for CASSYPGQGAGSNQPQHF. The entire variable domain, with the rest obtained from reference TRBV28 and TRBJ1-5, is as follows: DVKVTQSSRYLVKRTGEKVFLECVQDMDHENMFWYRQDPGLGLRLIYFSYDVKMKEKGDIPEGYSVSREKKERFSLILESASTNQTSMYLCASSYPGQGAGSNQPQHFGDGTRLSIL.

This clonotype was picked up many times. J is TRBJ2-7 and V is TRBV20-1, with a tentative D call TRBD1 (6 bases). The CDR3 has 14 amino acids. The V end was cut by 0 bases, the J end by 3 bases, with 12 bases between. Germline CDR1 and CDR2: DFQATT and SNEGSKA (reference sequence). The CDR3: CSARDPVGGYEQYF. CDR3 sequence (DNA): TGCAGTGCTAGAGACCCGGTAGGGGGCTACGAGCAGTACTTC.

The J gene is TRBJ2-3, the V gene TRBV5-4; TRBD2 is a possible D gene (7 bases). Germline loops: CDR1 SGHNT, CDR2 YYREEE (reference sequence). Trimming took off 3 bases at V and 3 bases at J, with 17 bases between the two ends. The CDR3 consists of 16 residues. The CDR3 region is CASSWGGQSSTDTQYF. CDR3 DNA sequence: TGTGCCAGCAGCTGGGGGGGACAAAGCTCGACAGATACGCAGTATTTT.

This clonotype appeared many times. CDR3 region: CSALMGGDTEAFF. Written as DNA, the CDR3 is TGCAGTGCTTTAATGGGGGGAGACACTGAAGCTTTCTTT. The chain employs TRBV20-1 and TRBJ1-1, with D possibly matching TRBD1 (5 bases). V lost 5 bases, J lost 3 bases, and 13 bases lay in between. Germline V gene sequence: CDR1 DFQATT, CDR2 SNEGSKA (reference sequence). The CDR3 is made up of 13 amino acids.